This TCR beta chain was obtained from a study of blood T cell repertoires in COVID-19 (dated by TCRdb to the early 2020s). For context, the study as a whole: Samples from collaborators originated in the United States, Italy and Spain and spanned both the acute and convalescent phases of COVID-19. The material from the prospective study consisted of cDNA or gDNA derived from T cells, B-cell-depleted T cells, or PBMCs. Deeply sampled blood TCRbeta repertoires from subjects exposed to, actively infected with, or recovered from COVID-19 were included in the dataset. The repertoires were made available in a free public database intended to serve as a resource for research on the immune response to SARS-CoV-2. The samples were drawn from the first 160 participants of the ongoing ImmuneRACE study and from about 1,200 subjects provided by 6 global collaborators. Nearly every sample came with metadata listing a de-identified subject ID, COVID-19 status, age in years and sex. Where HLA class I and class II types were available, the types were taken from metadata supplied by the sample provider, not from assay-based typing. The study at large found these results: The amount of clinical and demographic metadata varied by source and participant and was provided uncurated.

Whole blood was collected in K2EDTA tubes by collaborating institutions according to the institutions' own protocols. For TCRbeta analysis, collaborators shipped samples in one of three forms: frozen whole blood, isolated PBMCs, or DNA extracted from either of those sample types. The immunoSEQ Assay, a bias-controlled multiplex PCR, was used to amplify TCRbeta CDR3 regions from genomic DNA. In the authors' own workflow: Nucleated cell counts per sample were estimated from amplification of reference gene primers within the assay. Sequence reads were collapsed and filtered to measure the absolute abundance of every unique TCRbeta CDR3 rearrangement. For each sample, productive Simpson clonality was calculated as the square root of Simpson's diversity index over productive rearrangements. TCRdb took this table from immuneACCESS and kept in-frame rearrangements with V and J called. Such tables lack part of the clones; where checked against another copy, unresolved V genes explain under half of the gap, and the rest is unexplained. D and trimming were read from the DNA, whereas the V and J calls and clone size are those reported in that table. This sample gives approximately 670,000 clones in total; 85% to 90% of them show up just once. The top ten hold roughly 0.25% of the sample.

The CDR1 and CDR2 encoded by the germline V gene are SNHLY and FYNNEI. V is trimmed back by 10 bases and J by 7 bases, and the junction contains 17 bases that no gene match accounts for. The CDR3 starts with the cysteine, ends with the phenylalanine, and has 15 residues. Only CDR3 DNA is held: 45 bases, read in frame from base 1. In the case of this clone: This clone's antigen is unknown. No qualities accompany the bases; no much larger clone lies one base away.

This chain joins TRBV2 to TRBJ1-2; 8 nucleotides in the junction match TRBD1. This clonotype was obtained from a young woman with acute or convalescent COVID-19. What was sequenced was peripheral blood. The CDR3 reads CATNQDRARGSGYTF. The sequence in DNA is TGTGCCACCAATCAGGACAGGGCACGCGGGAGTGGCTACACCTTC.